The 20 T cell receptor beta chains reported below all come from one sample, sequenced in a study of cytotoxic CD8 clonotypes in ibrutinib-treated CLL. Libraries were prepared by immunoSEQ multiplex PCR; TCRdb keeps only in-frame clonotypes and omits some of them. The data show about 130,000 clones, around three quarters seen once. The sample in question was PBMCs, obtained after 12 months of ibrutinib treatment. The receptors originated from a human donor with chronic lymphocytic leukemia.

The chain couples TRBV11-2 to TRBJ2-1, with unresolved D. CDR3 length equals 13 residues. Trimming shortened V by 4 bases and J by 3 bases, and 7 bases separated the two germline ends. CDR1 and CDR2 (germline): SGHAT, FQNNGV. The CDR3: CASSSNNYNEQFF. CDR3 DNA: TGTGCCAGCAGCTCTAATAACTACAATGAGCAGTTCTTC.

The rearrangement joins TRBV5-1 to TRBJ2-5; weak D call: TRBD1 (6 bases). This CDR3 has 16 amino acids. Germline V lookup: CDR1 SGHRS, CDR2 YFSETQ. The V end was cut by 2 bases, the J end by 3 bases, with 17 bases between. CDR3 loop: CASSFTGFGGEETQYF. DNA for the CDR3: TGCGCCAGCAGCTTCACAGGGTTTGGGGGTGAAGAGACCCAGTACTTC.

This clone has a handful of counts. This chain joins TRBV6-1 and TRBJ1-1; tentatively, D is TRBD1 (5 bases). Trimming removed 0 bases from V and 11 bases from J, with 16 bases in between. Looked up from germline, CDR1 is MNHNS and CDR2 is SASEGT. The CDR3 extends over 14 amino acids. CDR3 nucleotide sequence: TGTGCCAGCAGTGAAGCCGGGACCCCCAGCGATGCTTTCTTT. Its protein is CASSEAGTPSDAFF.

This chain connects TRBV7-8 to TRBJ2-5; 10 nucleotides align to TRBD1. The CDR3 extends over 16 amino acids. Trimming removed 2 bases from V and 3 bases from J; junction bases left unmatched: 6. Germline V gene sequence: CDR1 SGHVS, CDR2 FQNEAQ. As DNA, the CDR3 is TGTGCCAGCAGCTTAATTGCGGACAGGGGGAAAGAGACCCAGTACTTC. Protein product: CASSLIADRGKETQYF.

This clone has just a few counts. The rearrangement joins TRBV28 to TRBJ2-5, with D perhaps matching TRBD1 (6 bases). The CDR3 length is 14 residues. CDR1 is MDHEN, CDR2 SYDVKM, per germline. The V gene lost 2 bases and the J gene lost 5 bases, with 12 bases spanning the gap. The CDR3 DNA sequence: TGTGCCAGCAGTTTAATGGGGGCGCTGGAGACCCAGTACTTC. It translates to CASSLMGALETQYF. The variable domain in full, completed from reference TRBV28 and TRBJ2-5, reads DVKVTQSSRYLVKRTGEKVFLECVQDMDHENMFWYRQDPGLGLRLIYFSYDVKMKEKGDIPEGYSVSREKKERFSLILESASTNQTSMYLCASSLMGALETQYFGPGTRLLVL.

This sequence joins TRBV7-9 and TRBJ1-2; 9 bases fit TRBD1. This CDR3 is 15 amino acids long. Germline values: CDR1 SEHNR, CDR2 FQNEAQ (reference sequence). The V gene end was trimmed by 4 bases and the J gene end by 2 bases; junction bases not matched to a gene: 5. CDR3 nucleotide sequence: TGTGCCAGCAGCTCCCACAGGGGGCCAAACTATGGCTACACCTTC. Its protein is CASSSHRGPNYGYTF.

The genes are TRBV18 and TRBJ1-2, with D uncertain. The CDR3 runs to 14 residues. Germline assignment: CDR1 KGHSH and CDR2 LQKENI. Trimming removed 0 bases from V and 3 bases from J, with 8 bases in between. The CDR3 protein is CASSPPSGHYGYTF. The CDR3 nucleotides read TGTGCCAGCTCACCACCGTCGGGCCACTATGGCTACACCTTC.

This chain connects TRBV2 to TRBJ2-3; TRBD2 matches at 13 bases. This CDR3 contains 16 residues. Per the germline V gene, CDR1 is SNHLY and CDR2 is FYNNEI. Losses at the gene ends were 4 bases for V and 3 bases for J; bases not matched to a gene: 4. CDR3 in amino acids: CASSGLAGGRTDTQYF. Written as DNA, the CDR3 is TGTGCCAGCAGTGGACTAGCGGGAGGTCGGACAGATACGCAGTATTTT.

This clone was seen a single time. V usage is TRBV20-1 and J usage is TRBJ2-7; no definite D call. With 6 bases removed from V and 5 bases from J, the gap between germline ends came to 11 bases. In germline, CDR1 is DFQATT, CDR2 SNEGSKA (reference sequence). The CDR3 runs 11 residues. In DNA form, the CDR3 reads TGCAGTGCAAAGACTGGGGACGAGCAGTACTTC. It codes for CSAKTGDEQYF.

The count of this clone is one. CDR3 in amino acids: CASSLGYLYRSGANVLTF. DNA for the CDR3: TGTGCCAGCAGCCTAGGCTACTTGTACCGCTCTGGGGCCAACGTCCTGACTTTC. The genes are TRBV11-2 and TRBJ2-6; D gene uncertain. Deletions cut 5 bases from V and 0 bases from J, with 17 bases between. Germline V gene lookup returns CDR1 SGHAT and CDR2 FQNNGV. This CDR3 has 18 residues.

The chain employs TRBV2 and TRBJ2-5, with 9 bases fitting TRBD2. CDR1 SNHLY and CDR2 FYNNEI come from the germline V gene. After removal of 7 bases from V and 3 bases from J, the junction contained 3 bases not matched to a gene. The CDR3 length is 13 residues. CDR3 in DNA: TGTGCCAGCAAATTAGCGGGAGAAGAGACCCAGTACTTC. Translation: CASKLAGEETQYF.

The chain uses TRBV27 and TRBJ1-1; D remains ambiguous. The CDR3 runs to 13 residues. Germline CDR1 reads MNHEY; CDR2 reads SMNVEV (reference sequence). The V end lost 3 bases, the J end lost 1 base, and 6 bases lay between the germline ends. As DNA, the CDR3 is TGTGCCAGCAGTTTTCGCAGGAACACTGAAGCTTTCTTT. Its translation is CASSFRRNTEAFF.

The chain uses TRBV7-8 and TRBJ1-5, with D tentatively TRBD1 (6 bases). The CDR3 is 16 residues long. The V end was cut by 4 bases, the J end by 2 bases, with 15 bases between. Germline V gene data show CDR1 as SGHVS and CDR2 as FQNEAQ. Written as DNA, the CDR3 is TGTGCCAGCAGCTCTGGGAGTAGACAGGGCAATCAGCCCCAGCATTTT. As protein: CASSSGSRQGNQPQHF.

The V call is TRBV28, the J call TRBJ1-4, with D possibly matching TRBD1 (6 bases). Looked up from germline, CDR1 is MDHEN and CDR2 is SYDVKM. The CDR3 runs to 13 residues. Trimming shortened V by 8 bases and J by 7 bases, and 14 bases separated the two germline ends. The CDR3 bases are TGTGCCAGCGGCCAGGGACAATCTGAAAAACTGTTTTTT. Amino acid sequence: CASGQGQSEKLFF. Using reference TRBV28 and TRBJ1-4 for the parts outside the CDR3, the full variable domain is DVKVTQSSRYLVKRTGEKVFLECVQDMDHENMFWYRQDPGLGLRLIYFSYDVKMKEKGDIPEGYSVSREKKERFSLILESASTNQTSMYLCASGQGQSEKLFFGSGTQLSVL.

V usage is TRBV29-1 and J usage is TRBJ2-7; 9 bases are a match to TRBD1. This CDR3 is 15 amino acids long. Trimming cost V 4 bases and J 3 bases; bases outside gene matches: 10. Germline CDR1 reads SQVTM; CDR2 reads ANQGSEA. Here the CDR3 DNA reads TGCAGCGTTGCCACTCACAGGGGGCGTTTCTACGAGCAGTACTTC. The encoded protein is CSVATHRGRFYEQYF.

The DNA of the CDR3 is TGTGCCACCAGCAAGATAGCGGAGCCTGGCTATGGTGAGCAGTTCTTC. Protein product: CATSKIAEPGYGEQFF. The V gene is TRBV15, the J gene TRBJ2-1, with D possibly matching TRBD2 (6 bases). Trimming pared 4 bases from V and 9 bases from J, leaving 22 bases between. The V gene's germline CDR1 is LNHNV and CDR2 YYDKDF (reference sequence). This CDR3 contains 16 residues. The full variable domain, completed using reference TRBV15 and TRBJ2-1, is DAMVIQNPRYQVTQFGKPVTLSCSQTLNHNVMYWYQQKSSQAPKLLFHYYDKDFNNEADTPDNFQSRRPNTSFCFLDIRSPGLGDTAMYLCATSKIAEPGYGEQFFGPGTRLTVL.

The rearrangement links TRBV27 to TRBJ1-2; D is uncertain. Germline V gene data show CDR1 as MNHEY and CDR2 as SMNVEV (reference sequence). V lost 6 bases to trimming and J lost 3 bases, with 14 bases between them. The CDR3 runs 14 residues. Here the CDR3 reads CASSEIRGYYGYTF. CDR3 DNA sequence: TGTGCCAGCAGCGAAATTCGGGGATACTATGGCTACACCTTC.

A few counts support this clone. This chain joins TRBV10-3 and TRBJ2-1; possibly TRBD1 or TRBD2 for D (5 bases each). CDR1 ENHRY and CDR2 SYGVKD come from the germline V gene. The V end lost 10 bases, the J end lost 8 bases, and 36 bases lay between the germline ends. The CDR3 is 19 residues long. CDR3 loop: CATSGKVYSPGIPGDEQFF. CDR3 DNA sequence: TGTGCCACCTCAGGGAAGGTTTATAGCCCCGGGATCCCGGGCGATGAGCAGTTCTTC.

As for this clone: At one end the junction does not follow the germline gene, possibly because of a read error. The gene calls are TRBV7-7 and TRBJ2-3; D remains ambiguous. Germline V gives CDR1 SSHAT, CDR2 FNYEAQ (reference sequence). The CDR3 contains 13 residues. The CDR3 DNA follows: TGTGCTAGCAGCTTTATACTGACAGATACGCAGTATTTT. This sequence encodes CASSFILTDTQYF. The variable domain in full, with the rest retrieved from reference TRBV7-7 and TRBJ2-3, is GAGVSQSPRYKVTKRGQDVTLRCDPISSHATLYWYQQALGQGPEFLTYFNYEAQPDKSGLPSDRFSAERPEGSISTLTIQRTEQRDSAMYRCASSFILTDTQYFGPGTRLTVL.

This chain's CDR3 is CASSLRFRGRVIGNYGYTF. The CDR3, as DNA: TGCGCCAGCAGCTTACGTTTCAGGGGCAGGGTAATTGGAAACTATGGCTACACCTTC. The gene calls are TRBV4-3 and TRBJ1-2, with a possible D match to TRBD1 (6 bases). V was pared by 5 bases and J by 2 bases, with 27 bases between. The CDR3 length is 19 residues. Germline assignment: CDR1 LGHNA and CDR2 YSLEER.